What follows is one T cell receptor beta chain and its context. These data belong to a study of blood T cell repertoires in COVID-19. Per the original data handling: Reference gene primer amplification gave estimated nucleated cell counts. Assay: immunoSEQ multiplex PCR; the TCRdb copy retains only in-frame clones and omits some. V, J and clone size are those of that table, while D and trimming were read from the DNA. Of 270,000 or so clones in the sample, just over 90% were seen once. Germline lookup yields CDR1 SGHRS and CDR2 YFSETQ. V lost 1 base to trimming and J lost 7 bases; unmatched junction nucleotides: 12. The CDR3 length is 16 residues.

The clonotype originates from a woman between 35 and 50 years old with acute COVID-19. The V gene is TRBV5-1, the J gene TRBJ1-2; TRBD1 matches at 8 bases. The sequencing sample was made of PBMCs or T cells enriched from blood (not recorded which). CDR3 loop: CASSLFPDRDDGGYTF. DNA of the CDR3: TGCGCCAGCAGCTTGTTCCCGGACAGGGATGACGGTGGCTACACCTTC.